This TCR beta chain stems from a study of blood T cell repertoires in COVID-19. Study in general: From T cells, B-cell-depleted T cells, or PBMCs came the material, which was cDNA or gDNA.

Data came from immunoSEQ multiplex PCR; TCRdb stores just in-frame clones and leaves some out. The sample has approximately 150,000 clones, around 88% seen once; the top ten hold more than 5%. This CDR3 is 19 amino acids long. Germline assignment: CDR1 SGHDN and CDR2 FVKESK. V lost 4 bases, J lost 6 bases, and 22 bases stayed unmatched. The sequence was collected from a human donor in a cohort sampled during active COVID-19. Sample: peripheral blood. The chain links TRBV14 to TRBJ2-7, with TRBD1 matching over 9 bases. CDR3 nucleotides: TGTGCCAGCAGCCCAATCGTCTTCGGGACAGGGAGTGGAGGTGCCGAGCAGTACTTC. Its protein is CASSPIVFGTGSGGAEQYF.